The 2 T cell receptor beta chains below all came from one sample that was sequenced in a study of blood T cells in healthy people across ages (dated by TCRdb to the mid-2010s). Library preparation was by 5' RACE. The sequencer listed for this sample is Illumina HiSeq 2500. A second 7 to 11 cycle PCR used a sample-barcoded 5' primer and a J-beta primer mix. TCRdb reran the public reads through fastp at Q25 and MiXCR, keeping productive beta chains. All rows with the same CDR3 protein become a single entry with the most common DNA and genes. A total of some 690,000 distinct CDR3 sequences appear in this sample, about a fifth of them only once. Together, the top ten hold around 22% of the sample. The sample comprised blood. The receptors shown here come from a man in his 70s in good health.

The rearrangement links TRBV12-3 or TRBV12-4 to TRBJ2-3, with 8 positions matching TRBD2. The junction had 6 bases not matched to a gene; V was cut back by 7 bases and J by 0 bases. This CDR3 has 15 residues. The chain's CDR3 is CASTKLAASTDTQYF. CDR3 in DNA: TGTGCCAGCACCAAACTAGCGGCAAGCACAGATACGCAGTATTTT.

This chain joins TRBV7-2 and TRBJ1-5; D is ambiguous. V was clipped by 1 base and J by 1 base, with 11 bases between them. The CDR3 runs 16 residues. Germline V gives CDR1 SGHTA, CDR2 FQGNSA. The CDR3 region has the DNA TGTGCCAGCAGCTTAGGCTCTAGGATAAGCAATCAGCCCCAGCATTTT. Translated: CASSLGSRISNQPQHF.